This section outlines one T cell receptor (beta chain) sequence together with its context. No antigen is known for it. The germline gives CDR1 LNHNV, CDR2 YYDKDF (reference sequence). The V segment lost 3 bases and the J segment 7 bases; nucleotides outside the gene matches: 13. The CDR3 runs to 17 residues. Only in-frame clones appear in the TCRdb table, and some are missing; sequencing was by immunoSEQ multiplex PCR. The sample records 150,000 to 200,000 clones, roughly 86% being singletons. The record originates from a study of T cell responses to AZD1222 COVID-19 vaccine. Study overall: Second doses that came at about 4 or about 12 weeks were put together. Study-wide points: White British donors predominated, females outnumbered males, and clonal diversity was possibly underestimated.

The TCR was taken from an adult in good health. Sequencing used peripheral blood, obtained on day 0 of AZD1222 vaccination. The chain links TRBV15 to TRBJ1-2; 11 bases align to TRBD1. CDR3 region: CATSSPRTGTGGGGYTF. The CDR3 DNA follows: TGTGCCACCAGCAGCCCTAGAACCGGGACAGGGGGTGGTGGCTACACCTTC.